This T cell receptor beta chain was captured in a study of T cells in Graves' hyperthyroidism and ophthalmopathy. RNA transcripts were the template for amplifying TCR beta CDR3 regions. With the HTBI primer set, the TCR CDR3 went through a first round of RT-PCR. MiXCR was run by TCRdb on the multiplex PCR reads, yielding one entry per CDR3 protein. The table includes 500,000 to 750,000 distinct CDR3 sequences, roughly 50% detected once. On this clonotype itself: Its antigen is unidentified.

CDR1 and CDR2 from the germline V gene are SNHLY and FYNNEI. With 4 bases clipped from V and 4 bases from J, the junction kept 7 bases outside the gene matches. The length of the CDR3 is 17 residues. Stable Graves' hyperthyroidism denoted no ophthalmopathy progression over 18 months. Diagnoses rested on clinical symptoms, serum thyroxine and TRAb, thyroid ultrasound and orbital computed tomography. Study-level points and caveats: Stable hyperthyroidism and ophthalmopathy were separated using 13 V-J signatures.

V gene TRBV2 combines with J gene TRBJ2-7, with TRBD2 matching 16 bases. The sample was peripheral blood or thyroid tissue (not recorded which). The sequence derives from a woman aged 18-29 years with Graves' hyperthyroidism. In DNA, the CDR3 is TGTGCCAGCAGTGGGGGACTAGCGGGAGGGCCGGGTTACGAGCAGTACTTC. Amino acids: CASSGGLAGGPGYEQYF.